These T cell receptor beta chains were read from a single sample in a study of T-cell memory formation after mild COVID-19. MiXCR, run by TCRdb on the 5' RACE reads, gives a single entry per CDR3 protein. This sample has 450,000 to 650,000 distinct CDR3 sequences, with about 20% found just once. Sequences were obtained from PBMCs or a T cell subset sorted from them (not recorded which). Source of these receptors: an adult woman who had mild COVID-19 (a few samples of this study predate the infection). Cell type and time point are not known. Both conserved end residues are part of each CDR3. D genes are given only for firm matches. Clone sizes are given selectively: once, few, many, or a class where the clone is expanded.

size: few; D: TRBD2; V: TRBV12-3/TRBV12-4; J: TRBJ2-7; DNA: TGTGCCAGCAGTCCAGGGCTTCCTAGCGGGAGGGCCATCGAGCAGTACTTC; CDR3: CASSPGLPSGRAIEQYF
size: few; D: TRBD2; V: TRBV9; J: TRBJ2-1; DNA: TGTGCCAGCAGCCCGAAACTAGCGGCCGCCTACAATGAGCAGTTCTTC; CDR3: CASSPKLAAAYNEQFF
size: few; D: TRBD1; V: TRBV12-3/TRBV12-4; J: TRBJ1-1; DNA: TGTGCCAGCAGTTCACCCCTCGGGACAGGGCTAGCGAACACTGAAGCTTTCTTT; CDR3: CASSSPLGTGLANTEAFF
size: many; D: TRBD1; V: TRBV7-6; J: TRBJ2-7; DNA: TGTGCCAGCAGCCCCGGGACAGGGTGGGCCTACGAGCAGTACTTC; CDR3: CASSPGTGWAYEQYF
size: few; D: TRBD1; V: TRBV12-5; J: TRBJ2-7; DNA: TGTGCTAGTGGTTTGGGTGTAGGGGACAGGGTCCCCGAGCAGTACTTC; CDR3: CASGLGVGDRVPEQYF
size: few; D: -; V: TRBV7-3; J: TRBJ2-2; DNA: TGTGCCAGCAGCTTGGGGACAAGGAACACCGGGGAGCTGTTTTTT; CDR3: CASSLGTRNTGELFF
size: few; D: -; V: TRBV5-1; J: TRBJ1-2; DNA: TGCGCCAGCAGCTTGGACCGGGGCTCCCTTCTTAACTATGGCTACACCTTC; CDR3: CASSLDRGSLLNYGYTF
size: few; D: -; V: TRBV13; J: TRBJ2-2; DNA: TGTGCCAGCAGTTCTTCCGGGGGACCGAACACCGGGGAGCTGTTTTTT; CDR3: CASSSSGGPNTGELFF
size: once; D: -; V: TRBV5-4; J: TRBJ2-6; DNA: TGTGCCAGCAGCTCATCATGGGGGCACTCTGGGGCCAACGTCCTGACTTTC; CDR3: CASSSSWGHSGANVLTF
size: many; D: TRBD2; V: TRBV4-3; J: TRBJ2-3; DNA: TGCGCCAGCAGCCAAGTAGCGGGAGATACGCAGTATTTT; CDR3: CASSQVAGDTQYF
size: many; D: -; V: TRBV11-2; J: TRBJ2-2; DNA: TGTGCCAGCCCCCAGGGCGCCGGGGAGCTGTTTTTT; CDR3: CASPQGAGELFF
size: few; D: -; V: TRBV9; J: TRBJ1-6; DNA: TGTGCCAGCAGCGCTACAGGGAGCTCCTATAATTCACCCCTCCACTTT; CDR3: CASSATGSSYNSPLHF
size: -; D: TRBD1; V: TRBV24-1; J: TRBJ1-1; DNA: TGTGCCACCAGTGATCTGACAGGGACTGAAGCTTTCTTT; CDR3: CATSDLTGTEAFF
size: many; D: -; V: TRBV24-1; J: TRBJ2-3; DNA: TGTGCCACCAGCCCTGGATGGCAGGCAGATACGCAGTATTTT; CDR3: CATSPGWQADTQYF
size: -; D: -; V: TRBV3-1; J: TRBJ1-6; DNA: TGTGCCAGCAGCCGCGCAGGGGAGTCACCCCTCCACTTT; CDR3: CASSRAGESPLHF
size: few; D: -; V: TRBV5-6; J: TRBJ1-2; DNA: TGTGCCAGCAGCTTGAGGAGGAGAAGGGGCTACACCTTC; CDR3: CASSLRRRRGYTF
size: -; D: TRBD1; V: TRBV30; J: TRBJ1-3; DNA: TGTGCCTGGAGTGGGGCAGGGGGAACTGGAAACACCATATATTTT; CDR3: CAWSGAGGTGNTIYF
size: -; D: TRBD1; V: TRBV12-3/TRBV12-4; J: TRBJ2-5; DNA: TGTGCCAGCAAACTACAGGGGGTACAAGAGACCCAGTACTTC; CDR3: CASKLQGVQETQYF
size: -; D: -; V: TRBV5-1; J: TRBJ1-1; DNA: TGCGCCAGCAGCTTCACAGGGTACCTCCAAGGCATGAACACTGAAGCTTTCTTT; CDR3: CASSFTGYLQGMNTEAFF
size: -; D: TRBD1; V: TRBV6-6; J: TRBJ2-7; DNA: TGTGCCAGCAGTCCCTCCGGACAGGGGGCGATGAACGAGCAGTACTTC; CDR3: CASSPSGQGAMNEQYF
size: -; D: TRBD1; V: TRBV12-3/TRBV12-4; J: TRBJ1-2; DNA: TGTGCCAGCAGGGACCGGGACAGGGGATCCTATGGCTACACCTTC; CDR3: CASRDRDRGSYGYTF
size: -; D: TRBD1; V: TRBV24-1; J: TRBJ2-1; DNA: TGTGCCACCAGTGATTTGAGGACAGGGAGACTGAATGAGCAGTTCTTC; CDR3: CATSDLRTGRLNEQFF
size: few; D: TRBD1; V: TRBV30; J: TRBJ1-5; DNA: TGTGCCTGGAACAGGGGAGCGGGGACCCAGCATTTT; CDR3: CAWNRGAGTQHF
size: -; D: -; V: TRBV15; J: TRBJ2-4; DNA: TGTGCCACCAGAGTCGGGGGACAGATGGTAAACATTCAGTACTTC; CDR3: CATRVGGQMVNIQYF
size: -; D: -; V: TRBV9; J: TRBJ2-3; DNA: TGTGCCAGCAGCGGGCGGGCAGGGAATAGTTTGGATACGCAGTATTTT; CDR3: CASSGRAGNSLDTQYF
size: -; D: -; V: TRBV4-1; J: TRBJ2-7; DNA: TGCGCCAGCAGCCAGGGGAATCGCTACGAGCAGTACTTC; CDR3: CASSQGNRYEQYF
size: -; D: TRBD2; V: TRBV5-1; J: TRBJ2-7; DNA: TGCGCCAGCAGCTTTAGTAGCGGGGAAAGGTCCTACGAGCAGTACTTC; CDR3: CASSFSSGERSYEQYF